This T cell receptor (beta chain) derives from a study of blood T cells in healthy people across ages. Study conclusions and caveats: Per million T cells, TCR beta diversity dropped roughly linearly as age increased.

This clonotype was seen only a few times. Its target is not known. Together with a sample-barcoded 5' primer, a J-beta primer mix was included in a second PCR lasting about 6 to 11 cycles. TCRdb re-derived calls from the 5' RACE reads in MiXCR, one entry per CDR3 protein. The sample has approximately 780,000 distinct CDR3 sequences, around a quarter seen once. Donation came from healthy Caucasian individuals in Russia who were aged about 6 to 100. Trimming took 0 bases from V and 5 from J, leaving 13 bases between them. CDR3 size: 15 residues. Germline lookup yields CDR1 SGHAT and CDR2 FQNNGV. This same sample was also part of a study on T cells of mothers and their children. Per that study: From each mother came over 9.5 million TCR beta CDR3 reads, and from each child came about 3 million.

The TCR comes from a boy under 18 in good health. Sequencing was carried out using blood. The rearrangement uses TRBV11-2 and TRBJ2-5; tentative D call: TRBD2 (6 bases). CDR3 DNA sequence: TGTGCCAGCAGCTTAGACGGACGGCGGGGTGAGACCCAGTACTTC. This gives the protein CASSLDGRRGETQYF.